This T cell receptor (beta chain) was observed in a study of vaccination effects on CD4 cells after COVID-19. Whole-study context: Two doses of either BNT162b2 or mRNA-1273 were given to each participant.

Expansion with viral peptide pools was applied to antigen-specific CD4+ T cells by the ViraFEST assay prior to sequencing. Having been cultured for ten to eleven days, the cells underwent CD4+ T cell isolation. None of these healthy vaccinees had been infected with SARS-CoV-2 before vaccination. Here immunoSEQ multiplex PCR was the method, and the copy in TCRdb shows in-frame clones only, minus some. This table has 26,000 or so clones, roughly two thirds appearing once. Comment on this clone: The antigen is not known.

Study-wide results and caveats: No early post-infection timepoints were available in the study, which also included few convalescent patients.

Trimming took off 10 bases at V and 1 base at J, with 12 bases between the two ends. The germline V gene has CDR1 SEHNR and CDR2 FQNEAQ (reference sequence). The CDR3 runs to 13 residues. This chain uses TRBV7-9 with TRBJ2-3, with D tentatively TRBD1 or TRBD2 (5 bases each). The sequence was collected from a human donor who received a COVID-19 vaccine. Sequences were derived from CD4+ T cells from PBMCs cultured with SARS-CoV-2 spike peptides, sampled before COVID-19 vaccination. The CDR3 DNA sequence: TGTGCCACCGGGGTGGGGGGCACAGATACGCAGTATTTT. Its protein is CATGVGGTDTQYF.